What follows is one T cell receptor (beta chain) and its context. The antigen remains undetermined. From alopecia areata patients, lesional scalp punch biopsies and peripheral blood were collected. Trimming cost V 1 base and J 0 bases, with 5 bases left between them. This CDR3 comprises 13 residues. Germline V gene data show CDR1 as SGHDT and CDR2 as YYEEEE. Once RNA had been extracted, it was reverse transcribed into cDNA to act as the sequencing template. The protocol was immunoSEQ multiplex PCR, while the TCRdb copy is restricted to in-frame clones and leaves out a portion. This table holds 25,000 to 40,000 clones, 65% to 80% found once. The source of the sample is a study of CD8+ T cells in alopecia areata. General observations from the study: Scalp data also include sequences from resident alphabeta T cells of normal skin.

Sample: NKG2D-low CD8+ T cells sorted from blood. This chain joins TRBV5-6 and TRBJ2-7; D gene uncertain. The source is a human donor with alopecia areata. The CDR3, as DNA: TGTGCCAGCAGCTTGTTGATCTCCTACGAGCAGTACTTC. It codes for CASSLLISYEQYF.